This entry lists 27 T cell receptor beta chains sequenced from one sample in a study of OX40 agonist ivuxolimab in advanced cancers. Clones were sequenced by immunoSEQ multiplex PCR, and TCRdb holds only the in-frame ones, with some missing. The table lists 75,000 to 100,000 clones, under 95% of them singletons. The input for sequencing was CD4+ or CD8+ T cells sorted from blood, taken in a trial of the OX40 agonist ivuxolimab. The receptor source for this set is an adult with an advanced solid tumor such as melanoma, head and neck, liver or kidney cancer.

The rearrangement links TRBV7-9 to TRBJ2-7, with D possibly being TRBD1 (7 bases). V was shortened by 6 bases and J by 3 bases, with 12 bases between the two germline ends. The CDR3 extends over 13 amino acids. Germline V lookup: CDR1 SEHNR, CDR2 FQNEAQ (reference sequence). This CDR3 reads CASSRRGVYEQYF. The CDR3 DNA sequence: TGTGCCAGCAGTCGCAGGGGGGTCTACGAGCAGTACTTC. Looking up the rest from reference TRBV7-9 and TRBJ2-7 gives the full variable domain: DTGVSQNPRHKITKRGQNVTFRCDPISEHNRLYWYRQTLGQGPEFLTYFQNEAQLEKSRLLSDRFSAERPKGSFSTLEIQRTEQGDSAMYLCASSRRGVYEQYFGPGTRLTVT.

This rearrangement joins TRBV5-1 to TRBJ1-1, with a weak D call TRBD1 (5 bases). Between the trimmed V and J ends, which lost 4 bases and 11 bases, there was a span of 21 bases. The CDR3 totals 14 residues. Per germline, CDR1 SGHRS and CDR2 YFSETQ. The CDR3 sequence: CASSRTGGPMGAFF. The CDR3 DNA reads as TGCGCCAGCAGCCGGACGGGGGGACCTATGGGGGCTTTCTTT.

The chain joins TRBV5-1 to TRBJ2-1; TRBD2 aligns across 13 bases. The CDR3 has 15 residues. In germline, CDR1 is SGHRS, CDR2 YFSETQ. The V segment lost 4 bases and the J segment 14 bases; nucleotides outside the gene matches: 12. The CDR3 nucleotides are TGCGCCAGCAGCAGGGGACTAGCGGGGTCCGGGGGCGAGTTCTTC. Residues: CASSRGLAGSGGEFF.

The chain joins TRBV6-1 to TRBJ2-7; D might be TRBD1 (6 bases). The germline V gene has CDR1 MNHNS and CDR2 SASEGT. With 4 bases removed from V and 1 base from J, the gap between germline ends came to 11 bases. The CDR3 loop spans 14 amino acids. The CDR3 region has the DNA TGTGCCAGCAGTGTCTACAGGGTGTCCTACGAGCAGTACTTC. The encoded protein is CASSVYRVSYEQYF.

The chain employs TRBV5-6 and TRBJ2-1; 12 bases agree with TRBD2. CDR1 and CDR2 (germline): SGHDT, YYEEEE. The CDR3 is made up of 16 amino acids. Losses at the gene ends were 4 bases for V and 7 bases for J; bases not matched to a gene: 9. The CDR3 reads CASSPFGLAGRNEQFF. CDR3 nucleotides: TGTGCCAGCAGCCCCTTTGGACTAGCGGGGAGGAATGAGCAGTTCTTC.

This chain joins TRBV4-1 and TRBJ1-1, with 9 bases identical to TRBD1. CDR1 and CDR2 from the germline V gene are MGHRA and YSYEKL. The V segment lost 8 bases and the J segment 10 bases; nucleotides outside the gene matches: 17. The CDR3 runs to 15 residues. The CDR3 sequence is CASSTGGWGRLLAFF. The CDR3 coding sequence is TGCGCCAGCTCGACAGGGGGGTGGGGGCGCTTACTAGCTTTCTTT.

This clone was observed a single time. The chain joins TRBV11-2 to TRBJ2-7; a weak D match, TRBD2 (6 bases). CDR3 length equals 16 residues. Trimming pared 5 bases from V and 0 bases from J, leaving 17 bases between. CDR1 is SGHAT and CDR2 is FQNNGV in the germline V gene. CDR3 in amino acids: CASSPGGGTLSYEQYF. CDR3 nucleotides: TGTGCCAGCAGCCCCGGTGGCGGGACCCTCTCCTACGAGCAGTACTTC.

This chain connects TRBV10-3 to TRBJ2-3, with 7 bases matching TRBD1. Germline-derived CDR1 and CDR2 are ENHRY and SYGVKD. The junction had 2 bases not matched to a gene; V was cut back by 8 bases and J by 3 bases. The CDR3 is 12 amino acids. CDR3: CAIRQGTDTQYF. DNA for the CDR3: TGTGCCATCCGACAGGGAACAGATACGCAGTATTTT.

The chain employs TRBV6-1 and TRBJ2-5; D gene unclear. Germline V CDR1 and CDR2: MNHNS, SASEGT. The CDR3 spans 12 residues. The V end was cut by 3 bases, the J end by 4 bases, with 6 bases between. CDR3 sequence (DNA): TGTGCCAGCAGTGAGGCCAGAGAGACCCAGTACTTC. Protein: CASSEARETQYF.

The chain joins TRBV7-8 to TRBJ1-5; D remains unclear. V was cut by 0 bases and J by 7 bases, with 13 bases left in between. Per germline, CDR1 SGHVS and CDR2 FQNEAQ. This CDR3 is built from 15 residues. The CDR3 loop is CASSLARGSSQPQHF. The CDR3 bases are TGTGCCAGCAGCTTAGCGCGAGGCTCTTCACAGCCCCAGCATTTT.

The sample holds one count of this clone. V and J are TRBV7-8 and TRBJ2-3; TRBD1 agrees at 7 bases. The germline CDR1 and CDR2 sequences are SGHVS and FQNEAQ. V lost 1 base to trimming and J lost 5 bases; unmatched junction nucleotides: 6. CDR3 length: 15 residues. The CDR3: CASSLETGYGDTQYF. The CDR3 DNA follows: TGTGCCAGCAGCTTAGAGACAGGGTATGGAGATACGCAGTATTTT. Looking up the rest from reference TRBV7-8 and TRBJ2-3 gives the full variable domain: GAGVSQSPRYKVAKRGQDVALRCDPISGHVSLFWYQQALGQGPEFLTYFQNEAQLDKSGLPSDRFFAERPEGSVSTLKIQRTQQEDSAVYLCASSLETGYGDTQYFGPGTRLTVL.

This clone came up a few times. The J gene is TRBJ2-1, the V gene TRBV5-4; 8 bases agree with TRBD2. The germline V gene has CDR1 SGHNT and CDR2 YYREEE (reference sequence). CDR3 length: 16 amino acids. V lost 4 bases, J lost 4 bases, and 10 bases stayed unmatched. The DNA of the CDR3 is TGTGCCAGCAGCCCCTTGGCGGGAGGCCCGTACAATGAGCAGTTCTTC. The encoded protein is CASSPLAGGPYNEQFF.

This clone was observed a single time. The V and J genes are TRBV4-1 and TRBJ1-1; no definite D call. Per the germline V gene, CDR1 is MGHRA and CDR2 is YSYEKL. The CDR3 spans 16 residues. V gave up 4 bases and J gave up 0 bases, with 15 bases separating them. CDR3 bases: TGCGCCAGCAGCCGAGGCCGAGCGGGGATGAACACTGAAGCTTTCTTT. Translated: CASSRGRAGMNTEAFF.

This sequence joins TRBV18 and TRBJ1-4; no reliable D call. Looked up from germline, CDR1 is KGHSH and CDR2 is LQKENI. V was pared by 6 bases and J by 6 bases, with 11 bases between. The CDR3 has 13 amino acids. CDR3 nucleotides: TGTGCCAGCTCGATGACCGTTGATGAAAAACTGTTTTTT. Translation: CASSMTVDEKLFF.

The V call is TRBV5-4, the J call TRBJ2-3; D is possibly TRBD2 (6 bases). The CDR3 is 17 residues long. Trimming stripped 4 bases from V and 0 bases from J, with 18 bases between. Per germline, CDR1 SGHNT and CDR2 YYREEE (reference sequence). CDR3 DNA sequence: TGTGCCAGCAGCCCTCGGCCCTCTAGCGAGAGCACAGATACGCAGTATTTT. It specifies CASSPRPSSESTDTQYF.

The CDR3 reads CASSPTRWGRTYNEQFF. In nucleotides, the CDR3 is TGTGCCAGCAGCCCGACCCGCTGGGGACGCACCTACAATGAGCAGTTCTTC. The chain recombines TRBV7-8 with TRBJ2-1, with D tentatively TRBD1 or TRBD2 (5 bases each). CDR3 length: 17 residues. Germline V gene data show CDR1 as SGHVS and CDR2 as FQNEAQ. The germline V and J ends were trimmed by 5 bases and 2 bases, with 19 bases remaining between them. Supplemented by reference TRBV7-8 and TRBJ2-1, the full variable domain reads GAGVSQSPRYKVAKRGQDVALRCDPISGHVSLFWYQQALGQGPEFLTYFQNEAQLDKSGLPSDRFFAERPEGSVSTLKIQRTQQEDSAVYLCASSPTRWGRTYNEQFFGPGTRLTVL.

The chain links TRBV19 to TRBJ1-5; TRBD1 agrees at 10 bases. V shed 3 bases, J shed 2 bases, and the junction held 4 bases outside the gene matches. CDR1 and CDR2 from the germline V gene are LNHDA and SQIVND (reference sequence). The CDR3 has 16 residues. CDR3 sequence: CASSMGDRGRNQPQHF. The CDR3 nucleotides read TGTGCCAGTAGTATGGGGGACAGGGGACGCAATCAGCCCCAGCATTTT.

This clone was counted only a few times. The chain joins TRBV20-1 to TRBJ2-7, with D unresolved. From germline, CDR1 is DFQATT and CDR2 SNEGSKA (reference sequence). This CDR3 has 11 residues. Trimming took off 5 bases at V and 2 bases at J, with 7 bases between the two ends. CDR3 sequence reads: CSAQSPYEQYF. The CDR3 DNA follows: TGCAGTGCTCAGAGCCCCTACGAGCAGTACTTC.

The V and J genes are TRBV4-1 and TRBJ2-5, with TRBD1 as a possible D gene (6 bases). Trimming stripped 4 bases from V and 2 bases from J, with 11 bases between. The germline CDR1 and CDR2 sequences are MGHRA and YSYEKL. The CDR3 is made up of 14 amino acids. CDR3 DNA: TGCGCCAGCAGCCCTTACAGGGATCAAGAGACCCAGTACTTC. This sequence encodes CASSPYRDQETQYF.

The chain carries TRBV4-2 and TRBJ2-7, with a weak D call TRBD1 (5 bases). Germline V CDR1 and CDR2: LGHNA, YNFKEQ. The CDR3 length is 15 residues. V lost 2 bases and J 2 bases, leaving 13 bases between the germline ends. In DNA, the CDR3 is TGTGCCAGCAGCCAACTCAGGGATACGGCCTACGAGCAGTACTTC. This sequence encodes CASSQLRDTAYEQYF.

The chain joins TRBV7-9 to TRBJ2-7, with 8 positions matching TRBD1. The V segment lost 8 bases and the J segment 2 bases; nucleotides outside the gene matches: 11. This CDR3 is 15 amino acids long. Germline V gene sequence: CDR1 SEHNR, CDR2 FQNEAQ (reference sequence). In nucleotides, the CDR3 is TGTGCCAGCGCCCCTCGGACAGGGACAACCTACGAGCAGTACTTC. Protein sequence: CASAPRTGTTYEQYF.

V gene TRBV19 combines with J gene TRBJ2-5, with a weak D call TRBD2 (5 bases). The CDR3 covers 14 residues. Germline values: CDR1 LNHDA, CDR2 SQIVND (reference sequence). V gave up 6 bases and J gave up 4 bases, with 15 bases separating them. This CDR3 reads CASRPNGVGETQYF. As DNA, the CDR3 is TGTGCCAGTAGGCCTAACGGGGTGGGAGAGACCCAGTACTTC.

V and J are TRBV5-5 and TRBJ1-3; D is possibly TRBD1 (5 bases). Germline CDR1 SGHKS, CDR2 YYEKEE (reference sequence). V lost 3 bases to trimming and J lost 2 bases, with 9 bases between them. This CDR3 has 14 residues. In DNA, the CDR3 is TGTGCCAGCAGCTCCGGGACGGCTGGAAACACCATATATTTT. It encodes CASSSGTAGNTIYF.

V is TRBV29-1 and J is TRBJ1-1, with D uncertain. The CDR3 contains 11 residues. The germline V and J ends were trimmed by 6 bases and 9 bases, with 14 bases remaining between them. CDR1 is SQVTM, CDR2 ANQGSEA, per germline. CDR3 residues: CSVPPDTKAFF. In DNA, the CDR3 is TGCAGCGTCCCCCCCGACACGAAAGCTTTCTTT. The whole variable domain, filled in from reference TRBV29-1 and TRBJ1-1, reads SAVISQKPSRDICQRGTSLTIQCQVDSQVTMMFWYRQQPGQSLTLIATANQGSEATYESGFVIDKFPISRPNLTFSTLTVSNMSPEDSSIYLCSVPPDTKAFFGQGTRLTVV.

V and J are TRBV4-3 and TRBJ2-5; the D is unclear. Trimming stripped 0 bases from V and 2 bases from J, with 10 bases between. Germline values: CDR1 LGHNA, CDR2 YSLEER. There are 15 residues in the CDR3. CDR3 sequence reads: CASSQEGIIQETQYF. The CDR3 DNA sequence: TGCGCCAGCAGCCAAGAAGGGATTATACAAGAGACCCAGTACTTC.

The chain recombines TRBV13 with TRBJ1-1; 7 positions match TRBD1. CDR3 size: 15 residues. The V segment lost 3 bases and the J segment 7 bases; nucleotides outside the gene matches: 11. Per the germline V gene, CDR1 is PRHDT and CDR2 is FYEKMQ (reference sequence). CDR3: CASSFGAGGPLEAFF. As DNA, the CDR3 is TGTGCCAGCAGCTTCGGGGCAGGGGGACCTCTTGAAGCTTTCTTT. Complete variable domain (other parts from reference TRBV13 and TRBJ1-1): AAGVIQSPRHLIKEKRETATLKCYPIPRHDTVYWYQQGPGQDPQFLISFYEKMQSDKGSIPDRFSAQQFSDYHSELNMSSLELGDSALYFCASSFGAGGPLEAFFGQGTRLTVV.

The chain employs TRBV9 and TRBJ1-4; no reliable D call. The V end was cut by 4 bases, the J end by 4 bases, with 11 bases between. Germline V gene data show CDR1 as SGDLS and CDR2 as YYNGEE. The CDR3 is made up of 14 amino acids. CDR3 loop: CASSPIGGNEKLFF. The CDR3 DNA follows: TGTGCCAGCAGCCCGATTGGTGGTAATGAAAAACTGTTTTTT.